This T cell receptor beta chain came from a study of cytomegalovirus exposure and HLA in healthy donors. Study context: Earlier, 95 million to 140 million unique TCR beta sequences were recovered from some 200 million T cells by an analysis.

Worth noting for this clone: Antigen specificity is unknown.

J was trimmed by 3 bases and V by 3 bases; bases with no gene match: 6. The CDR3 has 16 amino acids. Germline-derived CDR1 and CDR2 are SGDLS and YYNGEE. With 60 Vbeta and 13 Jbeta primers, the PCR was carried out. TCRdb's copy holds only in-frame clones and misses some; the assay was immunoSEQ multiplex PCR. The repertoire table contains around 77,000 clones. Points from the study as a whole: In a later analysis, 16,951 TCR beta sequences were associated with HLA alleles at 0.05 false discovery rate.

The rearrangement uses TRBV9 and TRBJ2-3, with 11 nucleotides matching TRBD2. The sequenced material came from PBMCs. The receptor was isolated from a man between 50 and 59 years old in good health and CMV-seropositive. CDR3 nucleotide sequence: TGTGCCAGCAGCGGGGCTAGCGGGGGGTTAACAGATACGCAGTATTTT. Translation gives CASSGASGGLTDTQYF.